The 4 T cell receptor beta chains given below trace back to one sample, sequenced in a study of T cell responses to AZD1222 COVID-19 vaccine. TCRdb's copy holds only in-frame clones and misses some; the assay was immunoSEQ multiplex PCR. The data show 150,000 or so clones, about 91% seen once. Material: peripheral blood, obtained on day 0 of MenACWY control vaccination. These receptors all come from an adult in good health.

The rearrangement joins TRBV5-5 to TRBJ1-1; D ambiguous. Germline values: CDR1 SGHKS, CDR2 YYEKEE (reference sequence). The CDR3 totals 15 residues. V was clipped by 0 bases and J by 6 bases, with 15 bases between them. In DNA form, the CDR3 reads TGTGCCAGCAGCTTGGGAACTCCGGGGAGCGCTGAAGCTTTCTTT. The encoded protein is CASSLGTPGSAEAFF. The full variable domain, rest sourced from reference TRBV5-5 and TRBJ1-1, is DAGVTQSPTHLIKTRGQQVTLRCSPISGHKSVSWYQQVLGQGPQFIFQYYEKEERGRGNFPDRFSARQFPNYSSELNVNALLLGDSALYLCASSLGTPGSAEAFFGQGTRLTVV.

This clone has ten or more counts. J is TRBJ2-7 and V is TRBV7-2, with D tentatively TRBD2 (6 bases). The CDR3 spans 12 residues. Per germline, CDR1 SGHTA and CDR2 FQGNSA. Trimming pared 5 bases from V and 11 bases from J, leaving 16 bases between. The CDR3 coding sequence is TGTGCCAGCAGCGCCGGGAGACAATATAAGTACTTC. This sequence encodes CASSAGRQYKYF.

This clone has just one count. The rearrangement uses TRBV25-1 and TRBJ2-1; TRBD2 matches 9 bases. V shed 2 bases and J 9 bases; nucleotides not matched to a gene: 11. Germline CDR1 reads MGHDK; CDR2 reads SYGVNS. This CDR3 spans 16 amino acids. The CDR3, as DNA: TGTGCCAGCAGTGAAGGACTAGCGTTCGTGTACGGTGAGCAGTTCTTC. Residues: CASSEGLAFVYGEQFF.

The chain combines TRBV6-2 or TRBV6-3 with TRBJ2-7; D uncertain. CDR1 is MNHEY and CDR2 is SVGEGT in the germline V gene. The CDR3 consists of 12 residues. Trimming took 0 bases from V and 3 from J, leaving 3 bases between them. CDR3 in amino acids: CASSYSDYEQYF. The CDR3 DNA sequence: TGTGCCAGCAGTTACTCGGACTACGAGCAGTACTTC.